This is a list of T cell receptor beta chains from one sample in a study of cytomegalovirus exposure and HLA in healthy donors. Clones were read by immunoSEQ multiplex PCR, and TCRdb kept only the in-frame ones, dropping some. Of over 120,000 clones in the sample, 75% were seen once. Input material: PBMCs. All receptors come from a man aged 25 to 40 in good health and CMV-seronegative. The CDR3 runs from the conserved cysteine through the conserved F or W. The order of the fields is clone size, V gene, J gene, D gene, CDR3 DNA, CDR3 protein. D genes are given only for firm matches. Size is omitted from some rows. Given values are once, few, many or a class for expanded clones.

clone size: -
V gene: TRBV10-3
J gene: TRBJ1-6
D gene: -
CDR3 DNA: TGTGCCATCAGTCCCGGGAGCAGTGGTTCACCCCTCCACTTT
CDR3 protein: CAISPGSSGSPLHF

clone size: few
V gene: TRBV5-4
J gene: TRBJ1-1
D gene: TRBD1
CDR3 DNA: TGTGCCAGCAGCGGCCGGGACAGGGGGCGGCTTGGCACTGAAGCTTTCTTT
CDR3 protein: CASSGRDRGRLGTEAFF

clone size: -
V gene: TRBV6-5
J gene: TRBJ1-2
D gene: -
CDR3 DNA: TGTGCCAGCAGTCCGACCGGGACACTTAACTATGGCTACACCTTC
CDR3 protein: CASSPTGTLNYGYTF

clone size: -
V gene: TRBV5-1
J gene: TRBJ1-2
D gene: -
CDR3 DNA: TGCGCCAGCAGCTTGGGACAGGATAACTATGGCTACACCTTC
CDR3 protein: CASSLGQDNYGYTF

clone size: -
V gene: TRBV5-6
J gene: TRBJ1-1
D gene: -
CDR3 DNA: TGTGCCAGCAGCTACAATTTAGAAGCTTTCTTT
CDR3 protein: CASSYNLEAFF

clone size: -
V gene: TRBV25-1
J gene: TRBJ1-4
D gene: -
CDR3 DNA: TGTGCCAGCGGCATGGGAGGGACAACTAATGAAAAACTGTTTTTT
CDR3 protein: CASGMGGTTNEKLFF

clone size: -
V gene: TRBV7-9
J gene: TRBJ1-1
D gene: TRBD1
CDR3 DNA: TGTGCCAGCAGCCCATGGGACAGAATGAACACTGAAGCTTTCTTT
CDR3 protein: CASSPWDRMNTEAFF

clone size: -
V gene: TRBV6-1
J gene: TRBJ1-5
D gene: -
CDR3 DNA: TGTGCCAGCAGTCTGAGAAATCAGCCCCAGCATTTT
CDR3 protein: CASSLRNQPQHF

clone size: once
V gene: TRBV6-5
J gene: TRBJ1-3
D gene: -
CDR3 DNA: TGTGCCAGTAGAAGCTCTGGAAACACCATATATTTT
CDR3 protein: CASRSSGNTIYF

clone size: -
V gene: TRBV6-5
J gene: TRBJ1-5
D gene: TRBD1
CDR3 DNA: TGTGCCAGCAGTCATGACAGGGGGCACGGTCAGCCCCAGCATTTT
CDR3 protein: CASSHDRGHGQPQHF

clone size: -
V gene: TRBV28
J gene: TRBJ1-4
D gene: TRBD1
CDR3 DNA: TGTGCCAGCAGCTATACACGCGGACAGGCTAATGAAAAACTGTTTTTT
CDR3 protein: CASSYTRGQANEKLFF

clone size: -
V gene: TRBV2
J gene: TRBJ2-6
D gene: -
CDR3 DNA: TGTGCCAGCAGTGAAGGAGGGTCTCTGGGGGCCAACGGCCTGACTTTC
CDR3 protein: CASSEGGSLGANGLTF

clone size: -
V gene: TRBV6-5
J gene: TRBJ1-1
D gene: TRBD1
CDR3 DNA: TGTGCCAGCAGTTGGACAGGGGGCGCCCAAGCTTTCTTT
CDR3 protein: CASSWTGGAQAFF

clone size: -
V gene: TRBV5-1
J gene: TRBJ1-3
D gene: -
CDR3 DNA: TGCGCCAGCAGCTTGTCAGGGCCTGGAAACACCATATATTTT
CDR3 protein: CASSLSGPGNTIYF

clone size: once
V gene: TRBV7-3
J gene: TRBJ1-1
D gene: -
CDR3 DNA: TGTGCCAGCAGCTTAAATCCAGGGGAGAACACTGAAGCTTTCTTT
CDR3 protein: CASSLNPGENTEAFF

clone size: -
V gene: TRBV5-6
J gene: TRBJ1-5
D gene: TRBD1
CDR3 DNA: TGTGCCAGCAGCCAGGCGACAGGGTCGAGTCAGCCCCAGCATTTT
CDR3 protein: CASSQATGSSQPQHF

clone size: -
V gene: TRBV30
J gene: TRBJ2-7
D gene: TRBD1
CDR3 DNA: TGTGCCTGGAGTGTGGGGACAGGGGCGTACGAGCAGTACTTC
CDR3 protein: CAWSVGTGAYEQYF

clone size: -
V gene: TRBV6-5
J gene: TRBJ1-1
D gene: -
CDR3 DNA: TGTGCCAGCAGTTCCGAAGCCGTTACTGAAGCTTTCTTT
CDR3 protein: CASSSEAVTEAFF

clone size: -
V gene: TRBV7-6
J gene: TRBJ2-3
D gene: -
CDR3 DNA: TGTGCCAGCAGCCTAAGCGGCACAGATACGCAGTATTTT
CDR3 protein: CASSLSGTDTQYF

clone size: once
V gene: TRBV4-1
J gene: TRBJ2-1
D gene: -
CDR3 DNA: TGCGCCAGCAGCCCCAAGACGGGGGACCGGGAGCAGTTCTTC
CDR3 protein: CASSPKTGDREQFF

clone size: -
V gene: TRBV7-9
J gene: TRBJ2-1
D gene: TRBD2
CDR3 DNA: TGTGCCAGCAGCTTTCTAGCGGTAAATTACAATGAGCAGTTCTTC
CDR3 protein: CASSFLAVNYNEQFF

clone size: -
V gene: TRBV6-1
J gene: TRBJ1-5
D gene: -
CDR3 DNA: TGTGCCAGCAGTGAAGCGCGGGTAGCTCACAATCAGCCCCAGCATTTT
CDR3 protein: CASSEARVAHNQPQHF

clone size: -
V gene: TRBV11-3
J gene: TRBJ2-1
D gene: TRBD2
CDR3 DNA: TGTGCCAGCAGCTCCAGCGGGAGTGCCAGCAATGAGCAGTTCTTC
CDR3 protein: CASSSSGSASNEQFF

clone size: -
V gene: TRBV7-9
J gene: TRBJ2-2
D gene: TRBD1
CDR3 DNA: TGTGCCAGCAGCTTAGGGACAGGGGGCGGCACCGGGGAGCTGTTTTTT
CDR3 protein: CASSLGTGGGTGELFF

clone size: -
V gene: TRBV28
J gene: TRBJ1-2
D gene: -
CDR3 DNA: TGTGCCAGCAGTTTTAGTGCTGGCTACACCTTC
CDR3 protein: CASSFSAGYTF

clone size: -
V gene: TRBV2
J gene: TRBJ2-7
D gene: TRBD1
CDR3 DNA: TGTGCCACCGACAGGGGAAGGTACGAGCAGTACTTC
CDR3 protein: CATDRGRYEQYF

clone size: -
V gene: TRBV27
J gene: TRBJ1-1
D gene: TRBD1
CDR3 DNA: TGTGCCAGCCGACGACAGGGGGCAGGGGACACTGAAGCTTTCTTT
CDR3 protein: CASRRQGAGDTEAFF

clone size: -
V gene: TRBV6-6
J gene: TRBJ1-2
D gene: -
CDR3 DNA: TGTGCCAGCAGTTCCCCGAGCTATGGCTACACCTTC
CDR3 protein: CASSSPSYGYTF

clone size: few
V gene: TRBV5-1
J gene: TRBJ2-1
D gene: TRBD1
CDR3 DNA: TGCGCCAGCAGCTTGCGACCCGGGACAGGGACCGTTGATGAGCAGTTCTTC
CDR3 protein: CASSLRPGTGTVDEQFF

clone size: once
V gene: TRBV6-5
J gene: TRBJ2-3
D gene: -
CDR3 DNA: TGTGCCAGCAGTTACTCGATAGGCGGGGAGGATACGCAGTATTTT
CDR3 protein: CASSYSIGGEDTQYF

clone size: -
V gene: TRBV15
J gene: TRBJ2-1
D gene: TRBD2
CDR3 DNA: TGTGCCACCAGCATTCGAGCGGGGGAAGACAATGAGCAGTTCTTC
CDR3 protein: CATSIRAGEDNEQFF

clone size: -
V gene: TRBV5-4
J gene: TRBJ2-3
D gene: -
CDR3 DNA: TGTGCCAGCAGCCAGGGAGATACGCAGTATTTT
CDR3 protein: CASSQGDTQYF

clone size: -
V gene: TRBV28
J gene: TRBJ1-2
D gene: -
CDR3 DNA: TGTGCCAGTCACGTAGCTAACTATGGCTACACCTTC
CDR3 protein: CASHVANYGYTF

clone size: -
V gene: TRBV19
J gene: TRBJ2-6
D gene: -
CDR3 DNA: TGTGCCAGTAGGACAGTCCGCTCTGGGGCCAACGTCCTGACTTTC
CDR3 protein: CASRTVRSGANVLTF

clone size: -
V gene: TRBV29-1
J gene: TRBJ2-1
D gene: TRBD2
CDR3 DNA: TGCAGCGTTGAAGATTGGGGGACTAGCGGGAGTGGGGGCAATGAGCAGTTCTTC
CDR3 protein: CSVEDWGTSGSGGNEQFF

clone size: few
V gene: TRBV18
J gene: TRBJ2-3
D gene: -
CDR3 DNA: TGTGCCAGCTCACCACCAGGACAGCACACGCAGTATTTT
CDR3 protein: CASSPPGQHTQYF

clone size: -
V gene: TRBV10-2
J gene: TRBJ2-7
D gene: -
CDR3 DNA: TGCGCCAGCAGTGAGCGGACATTCTACGAGCAGTACTTC
CDR3 protein: CASSERTFYEQYF

clone size: -
V gene: TRBV7-2
J gene: TRBJ2-7
D gene: -
CDR3 DNA: TGTGCCAGCAGCTCCCAGCGGTACGAGCAGTACTTC
CDR3 protein: CASSSQRYEQYF

clone size: -
V gene: TRBV5-4
J gene: TRBJ1-2
D gene: -
CDR3 DNA: TGTGCCAGCAGGGACAACGCCCCAGCTAACTATGGCTACACCTTC
CDR3 protein: CASRDNAPANYGYTF

clone size: few
V gene: TRBV30
J gene: TRBJ2-7
D gene: TRBD1
CDR3 DNA: TGTGCCTGGAGCTCGGGACAGGGGGCGATCGATGTCCACGAGCAGTACTTC
CDR3 protein: CAWSSGQGAIDVHEQYF

clone size: few
V gene: TRBV7-3
J gene: TRBJ2-6
D gene: -
CDR3 DNA: TGTGCCAGCAGCTTTGGGGGCTCTGGGGCCAACGGCCTGACTTTC
CDR3 protein: CASSFGGSGANGLTF

clone size: -
V gene: TRBV5-6
J gene: TRBJ2-1
D gene: TRBD2
CDR3 DNA: TGTGCCAGCAGCTTATTCCTAGCGGACCGCAATGAGCAGTTCTTC
CDR3 protein: CASSLFLADRNEQFF

clone size: few
V gene: TRBV9
J gene: TRBJ1-1
D gene: -
CDR3 DNA: TGTGCCAGCAGCGCCGCCGGGACTACTGAAGCTTTCTTT
CDR3 protein: CASSAAGTTEAFF

clone size: few
V gene: TRBV18
J gene: TRBJ1-4
D gene: -
CDR3 DNA: TGTGCCAGCTCACCGAACAGGGTGACTAATGAAAAACTGTTTTTT
CDR3 protein: CASSPNRVTNEKLFF

clone size: few
V gene: TRBV5-1
J gene: TRBJ2-7
D gene: -
CDR3 DNA: TGTGCCAGCAGCCTACAGGATAACTCCTACGAGCAGTACTTC
CDR3 protein: CASSLQDNSYEQYF

clone size: -
V gene: TRBV7-8
J gene: TRBJ2-7
D gene: TRBD2
CDR3 DNA: TGTGCCAGCACCGACGAGCGGGAGGGTTACGAGCAGTACTTC
CDR3 protein: CASTDEREGYEQYF

clone size: few
V gene: TRBV4-1
J gene: TRBJ1-5
D gene: -
CDR3 DNA: TGCGCCAGCAGCCAAGATCCCAGGGGCGGCAATCAGCCCCAGCATTTT
CDR3 protein: CASSQDPRGGNQPQHF

clone size: -
V gene: TRBV6-5
J gene: TRBJ2-7
D gene: -
CDR3 DNA: TGTGCCACGGGGGGCCCCTACGAGCAGTACTTC
CDR3 protein: CATGGPYEQYF

clone size: -
V gene: TRBV5-5
J gene: TRBJ1-6
D gene: -
CDR3 DNA: TGTGCCAGCAGCTTCAGACTCAACTATAATTCACCCCTCCACTTT
CDR3 protein: CASSFRLNYNSPLHF

clone size: -
V gene: TRBV5-1
J gene: TRBJ2-5
D gene: -
CDR3 DNA: TGCGCCAGCAGCTTGGTGGTTGCAGGGCAAGAGACCCAGTACTTC
CDR3 protein: CASSLVVAGQETQYF

clone size: once
V gene: TRBV5-1
J gene: TRBJ2-1
D gene: TRBD2
CDR3 DNA: TGCGCCAGCAGCTTGGGGCTAGCGGGGGCCTACAATGAGCAGTTCTTC
CDR3 protein: CASSLGLAGAYNEQFF

clone size: -
V gene: TRBV4-1
J gene: TRBJ2-1
D gene: TRBD2
CDR3 DNA: TGCGCCAGCAGCCAAGATCCAGAGCTAGCGGGTTCAGTTTACAATGAGCAGTTCTTC
CDR3 protein: CASSQDPELAGSVYNEQFF